Shown below are 8 T cell receptor beta chains from a single sample sequenced in a study of molecular identifiers for immune sequencing clone quantification. Each CDR3 protein gets one entry after TCRdb re-called the PCR reads with MiXCR. This sample carries 400,000 to 600,000 distinct CDR3 sequences, around 23% of them seen once, and the ten largest clones take 0.7% to 0.9%. Sample: naive CD8+ T cells from blood, with Jurkat cell RNA spiked in. Subset specified: FACS-sorted CD8+CD4-CCR7+CD45RA+ naive T cells. These receptors were taken from a human donor in good health. Some libraries in this study had Jurkat cell RNA spiked in.

To note about this clonotype: Mismatch with germline at one junction end may stem from a read error. V is TRBV4-3 and J is TRBJ2-1, with 7 bases that match TRBD2. Germline V gene lookup returns CDR1 LGHNA and CDR2 YSLEER. This CDR3 contains 17 residues. The CDR3 bases are TGCGCCAGCAGCCAAGATCACGGGGGGTGGGCCTACAATGAGCAGCTCTTC. Protein product: CASSQDHGGWAYNEQLF.

The J gene is TRBJ2-7, the V gene TRBV7-9; 10 bases match TRBD2. Germline V gene data show CDR1 as SEHNR and CDR2 as FQNEAQ (reference sequence). The CDR3 runs to 14 residues. Trimming cost V 5 bases and J 12 bases; bases outside gene matches: 13. The CDR3 bases are TGTGCCAGCAGCCTCAGCGGGAGGGCCGACCAGACGTACTTC. It codes for CASSLSGRADQTYF.

The rearrangement joins TRBV20-1 to TRBJ1-5; TRBD1 aligns across 7 bases. Germline loops: CDR1 DFQATT, CDR2 SNEGSKA (reference sequence). The CDR3 has 15 residues. V dropped 3 bases and J dropped 3; count of bases not matched to a gene: 8. CDR3 coding DNA: TGCAGTGCTAGGGGACCCGACAGGGACAATCAGCCCCAGCATTTT. Its translation: CSARGPDRDNQPQHF.

The chain is built from TRBV12-3 or TRBV12-4 and TRBJ2-2; 7 nucleotides align to TRBD2. The CDR3 consists of 16 residues. V lost 6 bases, J lost 1 base, and 8 bases stayed unmatched. The CDR3 region has the DNA TGTGCCAGCAGCAGAGAGAGCGGGGAGAACACCGGGGAGCTGTTTTTT. This translates into CASSRESGENTGELFF.

Comment on this clonotype: This could be a read error, since a much larger clone is one nucleotide away. CDR3 nucleotide sequence: TGTGCCAGCACTTGCCGTGAGTGGACTGAAGCTTTCTTT. Its translation is CASTCREWTEAFF. The chain links TRBV6-2 or TRBV6-3 to TRBJ1-1; unclear D gene. The germline V and J ends were trimmed by 7 bases and 5 bases, with 14 bases remaining between them. In germline, CDR1 is MNHEY, CDR2 SVGEGT. The CDR3 contains 13 residues.

This clonotype was counted ten times or more. The chain links TRBV4-1 to TRBJ1-5; no reliable D call. Germline V gene lookup returns CDR1 MGHRA and CDR2 YSYEKL. CDR3 size: 14 residues. The germline V and J ends were trimmed by 0 bases and 5 bases, with 8 bases remaining between them. CDR3 coding DNA: TGCGCCAGCAGCCAAGATAAAGGCTATCAGCCCCAGCATTTT. It is translated as CASSQDKGYQPQHF.

The chain links TRBV7-2 to TRBJ2-3; 7 bases align to TRBD2. J was trimmed by 2 bases and V by 1 base; bases with no gene match: 12. The CDR3 runs 18 residues. The V gene's germline CDR1 is SGHTA and CDR2 FQGNSA. The CDR3 nucleotides read TGTGCCAGCAGCTTAGAACGAAGCGGGGATAGGTACACAGATACGCAGTATTTT. This gives the protein CASSLERSGDRYTDTQYF.

This clonotype has only a few counts. This sequence joins TRBV3-1 and TRBJ2-7, with D unresolved. V gave up 6 bases and J gave up 7 bases, with 16 bases separating them. Germline V lookup: CDR1 LGHDT, CDR2 YNNKEL (reference sequence). This CDR3 comprises 13 residues. This CDR3 is CASRLKGLSEQYF. The CDR3 coding sequence is TGTGCCAGCAGGTTAAAGGGCCTTTCGGAGCAGTACTTC.